A selection of T cell receptor beta chains follows, all from one sample in a study of T cell responses to AZD1222 COVID-19 vaccine. Data came from immunoSEQ multiplex PCR; TCRdb stores just in-frame clones and leaves some out. Found here are some 110,000 clones, 90% of them singletons; the top ten hold around 5%. The sequencing used peripheral blood, collected on day 0 of AZD1222 vaccination. The source of these receptors is an adult in good health. Both conserved end residues are part of each CDR3. A D gene is named only where the DNA matches it firmly.

D	J	V	DNA	CDR3
.	TRBJ2-2	TRBV11-2	TGTGCCAGCAGCTTATCAGCGAACACCGGGGAGCTGTTTTTT	CASSLSANTGELFF
TRBD2	TRBJ2-3	TRBV6-5	TGTGCCAGCAGTCCGACTAGCGGGAGATCAGATACGCAGTATTTT	CASSPTSGRSDTQYF
.	TRBJ2-3	TRBV29-1	TGCAGCGTTGGAGGGGTTAGCACAGATACGCAGTATTTT	CSVGGVSTDTQYF
.	TRBJ2-1	TRBV11-1	TGTGCCAGCAGACCTAGTGGTAATGAGCAGTTCTTC	CASRPSGNEQFF
.	TRBJ1-1	TRBV12-3/TRBV12-4	TGTGCCAGCAGTATCCGGTTGGGGGCTGAAGCTTTCTTT	CASSIRLGAEAFF
TRBD1	TRBJ1-4	TRBV2	TGTGCCAGCAGTCTACAGGGGTCTAATGAAAAACTGTTTTTT	CASSLQGSNEKLFF
.	TRBJ1-3	TRBV28	TGTGCCAGCAGTTTAAAGGGTACGGGAAACACCATATATTTT	CASSLKGTGNTIYF
TRBD2	TRBJ2-7	TRBV10-2	TGCGCCAGCAGCCAAATACTAGCGGGGTCCTACGAGCAGTACTTC	CASSQILAGSYEQYF
.	TRBJ2-5	TRBV6-5	TGTGCCAGCAGTCTCGGGACAACGTGGCAGACCCAGTACTTC	CASSLGTTWQTQYF
.	TRBJ1-1	TRBV18	TGTGCCAGCTCACCGACGGGACACACTTTGGGAGCTTTCTTT	CASSPTGHTLGAFF
.	TRBJ2-7	TRBV4-1	TGCGCCAGCAGCCAAGGATTAGCGGCCTCCTACGAGCAGTACTTC	CASSQGLAASYEQYF
.	TRBJ1-3	TRBV7-9	TGTGCCAGCAGCGGCGGGGGTGGAGGAGGTTACGGAAACACCATATATTTT	CASSGGGGGGYGNTIYF
TRBD2	TRBJ2-1	TRBV27	TGTGCCAGCTGGGGTCTGGGGGGGACTGAGCAGTTCTTC	CASWGLGGTEQFF
.	TRBJ2-3	TRBV27	TGTGCCAGCAAAAGGGGATCTAGCACAGATACGCAGTATTTT	CASKRGSSTDTQYF
TRBD1	TRBJ2-7	TRBV20-1	TGCAGTGCTAGTCGCCGGACAGGGGTCGAGCAGTACTTC	CSASRRTGVEQYF
.	TRBJ2-7	TRBV25-1	TGTGCCAGCAGTGCCCTCTACGAGCAGTACTTC	CASSALYEQYF
TRBD1	TRBJ2-5	TRBV5-1	TGCGCCAGCAGTCCTGACAGGGGAGTAGGGGAGACCCAGTACTTC	CASSPDRGVGETQYF
.	TRBJ1-1	TRBV6-6	TGTGCCAGCAGTTACGGTGGGAACACTGAAGCTTTCTTT	CASSYGGNTEAFF
TRBD1	TRBJ1-1	TRBV28	TGTGCCAGCAGTTTTGGGAGGGGGCCGCCGAAGGGGACTGAAGCTTTCTTT	CASSFGRGPPKGTEAFF
.	TRBJ1-6	TRBV19	TGTGCCAGTAGTATCCAGGGGTATTCACCCCTCCACTTT	CASSIQGYSPLHF
TRBD1	TRBJ1-1	TRBV5-4	TGTGCCAGCAGCTTCGGGACAGGGCTCTTTATTGTGGAAGCTTTCTTT	CASSFGTGLFIVEAFF
.	TRBJ2-7	TRBV29-1	TGCAGCGTTGAAGGGGGGTACGAGCAGTACTTC	CSVEGGYEQYF